The rows below give T cell receptor beta chains drawn from one sample of a study of spatial heterogeneity in lung cancer. TCRdb itself ran the 5' RACE reads through MiXCR, one entry per CDR3 protein. The table shows 20,000 to 25,000 distinct CDR3 sequences, with nearly 6.5% occurring only once. This specimen was lung tumor tissue, taken at surgery. The receptors were sampled from a male donor with early-stage non-small cell lung cancer. CDR3s include the opening cysteine and the closing phenylalanine or tryptophan. The D gene is left open where the match is weak. Clone size appears in some rows only: once, few, many, or a class for an expanded clone.

j_call | v_call | clone_size | d_call | cdr3_aa | cdr3_nt
TRBJ2-5 | TRBV6-5 | many | . | CASRTRPSGVGETQYF | TGTGCCAGCAGAACGAGGCCCTCAGGGGTCGGGGAGACCCAGTACTTC
TRBJ2-6 | TRBV6-5 | few | . | CASSLGHSPSHNVLTF | TGTGCCAGCAGCCTTGGACACTCCCCCTCCCACAACGTCCTGACTTTC
TRBJ1-1 | TRBV28 | many | . | CASSGPGENTEAFF | TGTGCCAGCAGTGGGCCAGGGGAAAACACTGAAGCTTTCTTT
TRBJ2-7 | TRBV13 | many | . | CASSLVRDEQYF | TGTGCCAGCAGCTTGGTTAGGGACGAGCAGTACTTC
TRBJ2-3 | TRBV24-1 | many | TRBD1 | CATSDTGQVTDTQYF | TGTGCCACCAGTGATACAGGACAGGTTACGGATACGCAGTATTTT
TRBJ2-6 | TRBV20-1 | many | TRBD1 | CSARDWTGSGANVLTF | TGCAGTGCTAGAGATTGGACAGGGTCTGGGGCCAACGTCCTGACTTTC
TRBJ1-1 | TRBV20-1 | many | . | CSARDLQGGDTEAFF | TGCAGTGCTAGAGATCTACAGGGAGGAGACACTGAAGCTTTCTTT
TRBJ2-7 | TRBV20-1 | many | . | CSARLTGTISYEQYF | TGCAGTGCTAGATTGACGGGGACGATCTCGTACGAGCAGTACTTC
TRBJ2-3 | TRBV5-1 | large | . | CASSLGLAKDTQYF | TGCGCCAGCAGCTTGGGGCTAGCAAAAGATACGCAGTATTTT
TRBJ2-5 | TRBV2 | . | . | CASLGYQETQYF | TGTGCCAGCCTAGGGTACCAAGAGACCCAGTACTTC
TRBJ2-2 | TRBV29-1 | many | . | CSVYSANTGELFF | TGCAGCGTTTATTCGGCGAACACCGGGGAGCTGTTTTTT
TRBJ1-1 | TRBV24-1 | medium-sized | . | CATSDSMNTEAFF | TGTGCCACCAGTGACTCGATGAACACTGAAGCTTTCTTT
TRBJ2-3 | TRBV7-9 | many | . | CASSLLPPGDPDTQYF | TGTGCCAGCAGCTTATTGCCCCCGGGAGACCCAGATACGCAGTATTTT
TRBJ2-7 | TRBV5-1 | . | . | CTSSPEALSYEQYF | TGCACCAGCAGCCCGGAGGCACTTTCCTACGAGCAGTACTTC
TRBJ1-1 | TRBV28 | few | . | CASESPNTEAFF | TGTGCCAGCGAAAGTCCGAACACTGAAGCTTTCTTT
TRBJ2-3 | TRBV29-1 | few | TRBD2 | CSVQTSGGTDTQYF | TGCAGCGTCCAGACTAGCGGGGGCACAGATACGCAGTATTTT
TRBJ1-1 | TRBV6-2/TRBV6-3 | many | . | CASSYRGVEAFF | TGTGCCAGCAGTTACCGGGGGGTTGAAGCTTTCTTT
TRBJ2-3 | TRBV7-2 | many | . | CASSPRGDTQYF | TGTGCCAGCAGCCCGAGGGGAGATACGCAGTATTTT
TRBJ2-5 | TRBV5-1 | many | TRBD1 | CASSYGQGNQETQYF | TGCGCCAGCAGCTACGGACAGGGGAATCAAGAGACCCAGTACTTC
TRBJ2-1 | TRBV20-1 | few | TRBD2 | CSVEKRLAGTNEQFF | TGCAGTGTGGAGAAACGACTAGCGGGGACCAATGAGCAGTTCTTC
TRBJ2-7 | TRBV3-2 | many | . | CASSQETYTSYEQYF | TGTGCCAGCAGCCAAGAAACGTATACTTCCTACGAGCAGTACTTC
TRBJ1-1 | TRBV19 | many | TRBD1 | CASTLDRGHTEAFF | TGTGCCAGTACGCTAGACAGGGGACACACTGAAGCTTTCTTT
TRBJ2-2 | TRBV10-3 | medium-sized | . | CATQITGELFF | TGTGCCACCCAGATAACCGGGGAGCTGTTTTTT
TRBJ2-7 | TRBV2 | . | . | CASSGGGTGTYEQYF | TGTGCCAGCAGTGGTGGTGGAACAGGGACCTACGAGCAGTACTTC
TRBJ1-6 | TRBV3-1 | few | . | CASSPAVGGSPLHF | TGTGCCAGCAGCCCAGCCGTTGGAGGATCACCCCTCCACTTT
TRBJ2-1 | TRBV11-2 | many | . | CASSLRNLEQFF | TGTGCCAGCAGCTTACGTAATTTGGAGCAGTTCTTC
TRBJ1-6 | TRBV30 | . | . | CACRRDRFYNSPLHF | TGTGCCTGCCGCCGGGACCGCTTTTATAATTCACCCCTCCACTTT
TRBJ2-3 | TRBV6-5 | many | TRBD1 | CASSFNPGQGTDTQYF | TGTGCCAGCAGTTTCAACCCGGGACAGGGAACAGATACGCAGTATTTT
TRBJ2-1 | TRBV16 | . | . | CASSQSAVSYNEQFF | TGTGCCAGCAGCCAATCGGCAGTCTCCTACAATGAGCAGTTCTTC
TRBJ2-1 | TRBV5-1 | many | TRBD2 | CASSLAGGLADYNEQFF | TGCGCCAGCAGCTTGGCCGGCGGACTAGCGGACTACAATGAGCAGTTCTTC
TRBJ2-6 | TRBV27 | many | . | CASSFLSGSGANVLTF | TGTGCCAGCAGTTTTCTTTCGGGGTCTGGGGCCAACGTCCTGACTTTC
TRBJ2-4 | TRBV28 | few | . | CASTQPRVAKNIQYF | TGTGCCAGCACCCAACCCAGGGTAGCCAAAAACATTCAGTACTTC
TRBJ2-5 | TRBV29-1 | many | . | CSVGPWTEKETQYF | TGCAGCGTGGGACCCTGGACGGAAAAAGAGACCCAGTACTTC
TRBJ2-2 | TRBV7-9 | many | . | CASSLVLSGELFF | TGTGCCAGCAGCTTGGTCCTCTCCGGGGAGCTGTTTTTT
TRBJ2-1 | TRBV10-3 | few | TRBD2 | CATKGHSGASSYNEQFF | TGTGCCACCAAGGGCCATAGCGGGGCAAGCTCCTACAATGAGCAGTTCTTC
TRBJ2-4 | TRBV29-1 | . | . | CSILVRHLAKNIQYF | TGCAGCATTCTCGTTCGGCATCTAGCCAAAAACATTCAGTACTTC
TRBJ2-1 | TRBV2 | many | . | CASRRSGDFYEQFF | TGTGCCAGCAGACGTTCGGGAGATTTTTATGAGCAGTTCTTC
TRBJ2-7 | TRBV5-1 | many | . | CASSPKEAGGAYEQYF | TGCGCCAGCAGCCCCAAGGAGGCAGGGGGGGCCTACGAGCAGTACTTC
TRBJ2-5 | TRBV20-1 | . | . | CSATGVETQYF | TGCAGTGCTACAGGGGTAGAGACCCAGTACTTC
TRBJ2-1 | TRBV7-3 | many | TRBD1 | CASSHRGSDYNEQFF | TGTGCCAGCAGCCACAGGGGATCGGACTACAATGAGCAGTTCTTC
TRBJ2-1 | TRBV20-1 | many | . | CSAKGTFNEQFF | TGCAGTGCTAAAGGGACTTTTAATGAGCAGTTCTTC
TRBJ2-3 | TRBV19 | many | . | CASSTLGQGWTDTQYF | TGTGCCAGTAGTACCCTTGGGCAGGGCTGGACAGATACGCAGTATTTT
TRBJ2-7 | TRBV12-3/TRBV12-4 | medium-sized | . | CASSFGGSTYEQYF | TGTGCCAGCAGTTTTGGGGGGTCCACCTACGAGCAGTACTTC
TRBJ2-7 | TRBV9 | many | . | CASSVGRRDSIFGVIEEQYF | TGTGCCAGCAGCGTAGGCCGGCGAGACAGTATTTTTGGGGTGATTGAGGAGCAGTACTTC
TRBJ1-3 | TRBV12-3/TRBV12-4 | many | TRBD1 | CASSWTGVGNTIYF | TGTGCCAGCAGCTGGACAGGGGTAGGAAACACCATATATTTT
TRBJ1-5 | TRBV5-5 | . | . | CASSLRAEGSGQPQHF | TGTGCCAGCAGCTTGAGGGCAGAGGGTTCGGGGCAGCCCCAGCATTTT
TRBJ2-5 | TRBV27 | many | . | CASSPHRGTQYF | TGTGCCAGCTCCCCCCATAGAGGGACCCAGTACTTC
TRBJ2-1 | TRBV11-1 | many | TRBD1 | CASRSPGQGVNEQFF | TGTGCCAGCAGGTCGCCGGGACAGGGGGTCAATGAGCAGTTCTTC
TRBJ2-3 | TRBV7-2 | many | . | CASTLGELSVSDTQYF | TGTGCCAGCACCTTAGGGGAGCTAAGTGTCTCAGATACGCAGTATTTT
TRBJ1-5 | TRBV7-6 | many | . | CASSPQSGEPQHF | TGTGCCAGCAGCCCCCAAAGCGGGGAGCCCCAGCATTTT
TRBJ2-7 | TRBV5-8 | . | . | CASSLSQGKQYF | TGTGCCAGCAGCCTGAGCCAGGGGAAGCAGTACTTC
TRBJ2-1 | TRBV14 | . | TRBD2 | CASSQEGQMETSGFSYNEQFF | TGTGCCAGCAGCCAAGAGGGGCAGATGGAAACTAGCGGGTTCTCCTACAATGAGCAGTTCTTC
TRBJ1-2 | TRBV11-2 | many | . | CASSFRGQNYGYTF | TGTGCCAGCAGCTTTAGAGGGCAGAACTATGGCTACACCTTC
TRBJ2-5 | TRBV6-5 | many | . | CASSPGGRIETQYF | TGTGCCAGCAGTCCCGGGGGGCGGATTGAGACCCAGTACTTC